The 8 T cell receptor beta chains below all came from one sample that was sequenced in a study of blood T cell repertoires in COVID-19. Only in-frame clones appear in the TCRdb table, and some are missing; sequencing was by immunoSEQ multiplex PCR. The sample gives 360,000 or so clones, about nine tenths of which show up once; just over 1% is in the top ten. Specimen: PBMCs or T cells enriched from blood (not recorded which). The receptors were gathered from a young woman who had been exposed to COVID-19.

This sequence joins TRBV19 and TRBJ2-1, with 10 bases matching TRBD1. Germline CDR1 LNHDA, CDR2 SQIVND (reference sequence). The CDR3 has 13 amino acids. The V and J ends lost 10 bases and 8 bases, in that order; junction bases with no gene match: 8. The CDR3: CATRTGGGHEQFF. DNA of the CDR3: TGTGCCACCCGGACAGGGGGGGGCCATGAGCAGTTCTTC.

This sequence joins TRBV7-3 and TRBJ2-2; D is unresolved. The V and J ends lost 1 base and 1 base respectively, with 10 bases between them. This CDR3 has 16 amino acids. Germline CDR1 is SGHTA and CDR2 is FQGTGA. The CDR3 bases are TGTGCCAGCAGCTTAAATCCCGGTTTGAACACCGGGGAGCTGTTTTTT. It yields the protein CASSLNPGLNTGELFF.

The rearrangement joins TRBV28 to TRBJ1-5; the D gene is possibly TRBD1 (6 bases). V lost 7 bases and J 4 bases, leaving 14 bases between the germline ends. This CDR3 spans 14 amino acids. Per the germline V gene, CDR1 is MDHEN and CDR2 is SYDVKM. CDR3 in DNA: TGTGCCAGCACGCCGGGGGGGCGTAATCAGCCCCAGCATTTT. This translates into CASTPGGRNQPQHF.

The chain has TRBV23-1 and TRBJ2-7, with D unresolved. TRBV23-1 falls under the ORF class, with uncertain function. The CDR3 runs 14 residues. Deletions cut 3 bases from V and 4 bases from J, with 13 bases between. The CDR3 spells CASSHKLLRYEQYF. CDR3 sequence (DNA): TGCGCCAGCAGTCACAAACTTCTACGGTACGAGCAGTACTTC.

The chain uses TRBV18 and TRBJ1-2; a weak D match, TRBD1 (5 bases). This CDR3 contains 15 residues. Deletions cut 6 bases from V and 6 bases from J, with 20 bases between. The germline V gene has CDR1 KGHSH and CDR2 LQKENI. The CDR3 DNA sequence: TGTGCCAGCTCCCCATTACAGGCAGGAAGAGATGGCTACACCTTC. This sequence encodes CASSPLQAGRDGYTF.

The chain links TRBV7-3 to TRBJ2-3; 7 bases line up with TRBD2. The CDR3 totals 15 residues. CDR1 is SGHTA, CDR2 FQGTGA, per germline. The J segment lost 1 base and the V segment lost 1 base, leaving 2 bases of the junction unmatched. DNA for the CDR3: TGTGCCAGCAGCTTAAAGAGCGGGGGCACAGATACGCAGTATTTT. Its protein product is CASSLKSGGTDTQYF.

The chain is built from TRBV11-3 and TRBJ2-7; tentatively, D is TRBD2 (5 bases). This CDR3 region has 12 residues. In germline, CDR1 is SGHNT, CDR2 YENEEA. V lost 7 bases and J lost 7, with 14 bases in between. This CDR3 is CASTSGVGEQYF. The CDR3 DNA reads as TGTGCCAGCACCAGCGGTGTTGGGGAGCAGTACTTC. Using reference TRBV11-3 and TRBJ2-7 for the parts outside the CDR3, the full variable domain is EAGVVQSPRYKIIEKKQPVAFWCNPISGHNTLYWYLQNLGQGPELLIRYENEEAVDDSQLPKDRFSAERLKGVDSTLKIQPAELGDSAVYLCASTSGVGEQYFGPGTRLTVT.

This clone was seen a handful of times. The rearrangement links TRBV6-5 to TRBJ2-1; weak D call: TRBD2 (6 bases). The CDR3 sequence is 13 residues long. Trimming removed 8 bases from V and 0 bases from J, with 8 bases in between. From germline, CDR1 is MNHEY and CDR2 SVGAGI. Written as DNA, the CDR3 is TGTGCCAGCGGGAGGACCTCCTACAATGAGCAGTTCTTC. Its protein product is CASGRTSYNEQFF.